The 8 T cell receptor beta chains below all came from one sample that was sequenced in a study of identical twins. One entry per CDR3 protein, called by TCRdb with MiXCR from the 5' RACE reads. The data show a few hundred thousand distinct CDR3 sequences, over 8.5% seen once. In addition, the sample was reused for a study of yellow fever vaccine responses in identical twins.

The sequencing input was PBMCs. The receptors were sampled from a woman between 18 and 29 years old in good health.

A remark on this clonotype: This CDR3 is missing its conserved last phenylalanine or tryptophan, likely due to a read error. The DNA is omitted, as the CDR3 cannot be located on it reliably, and the CDR3 follows TCRdb's listing. The rearrangement links TRBV20-1 to TRBJ2-1; the table names TRBD1, a call not compared with the DNA. Germline V gives CDR1 DFQATT, CDR2 SNEGSKA (reference sequence). The CDR3 sequence runs 12 residues, both termini included. Here the CDR3 reads CSARADRGEGWV.

This clonotype was found many times. The chain couples TRBV29-1 to TRBJ2-7; 8 bases map to TRBD1. With V trimmed by 7 bases and J by 1 base, 3 bases remained unmatched. This CDR3 is 12 amino acids long. Germline V gives CDR1 SQVTM, CDR2 ANQGSEA. The CDR3 loop is CSGRTGSYEQYF. The CDR3 DNA follows: TGCAGCGGGAGGACAGGGTCCTACGAGCAGTACTTC.

This sequence joins TRBV3-1 and TRBJ2-7, with TRBD1 identical over 11 bases. The CDR3 totals 17 residues. After removal of 1 base from V and 3 bases from J, the junction contained 8 bases not matched to a gene. In germline, CDR1 is LGHDT, CDR2 YNNKEL (reference sequence). CDR3 nucleotides: TGTGCCAGCAGCCAAGTCGACGGGACAGGGGGAAGCTACGAGCAGTACTTC. It yields the protein CASSQVDGTGGSYEQYF.

This clonotype was observed many times. V and J are TRBV4-3 and TRBJ1-1, with D uncertain. Germline V gene data show CDR1 as LGHNA and CDR2 as YSLEER. The V gene lost 0 bases and the J gene lost 5 bases, with 7 bases spanning the gap. The CDR3 is 13 amino acids. CDR3 protein: CASSQDPGTEAFF. DNA for the CDR3: TGCGCCAGCAGCCAAGATCCGGGGACTGAAGCTTTCTTT.

The count of this clonotype is one. V and J are TRBV6-5 and TRBJ2-7, with 8 bases fitting TRBD2. Germline lookup yields CDR1 MNHEY and CDR2 SVGAGI. The CDR3 sequence is 14 residues long. Trimming at V came to 5 bases and at J to 7 bases, leaving 10 bases not matched to a gene. In nucleotides, the CDR3 is TGTGCCAGCAGTAACCCGGGACTAGTCTGGGAGCAGTACTTC. It yields the protein CASSNPGLVWEQYF.

The chain couples TRBV20-1 to TRBJ2-1; 10 bases fit TRBD2. This CDR3 has 15 residues. J gave up 10 bases and V 0 bases, and 9 bases lay outside the gene matches. Germline V lookup: CDR1 DFQATT, CDR2 SNEGSKA (reference sequence). The CDR3 here is CSARDPASGSEEQFF. CDR3 nucleotides: TGCAGTGCTAGAGATCCGGCTAGCGGGAGCGAGGAGCAGTTCTTC.

The chain has TRBV7-2 and TRBJ2-5, with D perhaps TRBD1 (6 bases). Germline lookup yields CDR1 SGHTA and CDR2 FQGNSA. The CDR3 loop spans 14 amino acids. V was cut by 5 bases and J by 5 bases, with 15 bases left in between. The CDR3 reads CASSAHYRDETQYF. In DNA form, the CDR3 reads TGTGCCAGCAGCGCGCATTACAGGGATGAGACCCAGTACTTC. The entire variable domain, with the rest obtained from reference TRBV7-2 and TRBJ2-5, is as follows: GAGVSQSPSNKVTEKGKDVELRCDPISGHTALYWYRQSLGQGLEFLIYFQGNSAPDKSGLPSDRFSAERTGGSVSTLTIQRTQQEDSAVYLCASSAHYRDETQYFGPGTRLLVL.

This clonotype has at least ten counts. This chain links TRBV7-2 with TRBJ2-7; 7 nucleotides line up with TRBD1. Germline CDR1 reads SGHTA; CDR2 reads FQGNSA. The CDR3 covers 15 residues. V was pared by 0 bases and J by 3 bases, with 5 bases of the junction left unmatched. DNA of the CDR3: TGTGCCAGCAGCTTAGCTATTGGGACAGACTACGAGCAGTACTTC. As protein: CASSLAIGTDYEQYF.